Each of the 20 T cell receptor beta chains below was sequenced from the same sample in a study of shared T cell receptors in the human thymus. Produced via immunoSEQ multiplex PCR; TCRdb's table is partial and in-frame only. The table records over 650,000 clones, more than 75% of them present only once. The sample also formed part of further work on human thymus T cells.

The source material was thymocytes. These receptors were obtained from a boy in the first two years of life with a congenital heart defect.

In its sample, this clone was seen once. V usage is TRBV7-2 and J usage is TRBJ2-7, with TRBD2 as a possible D gene (7 bases). The V gene's germline CDR1 is SGHTA and CDR2 FQGNSA. The CDR3 is made up of 15 amino acids. Trimming removed 0 bases from V and 3 bases from J, with 12 bases in between. CDR3 in amino acids: CASSLAGGGRYEQYF. CDR3 sequence (DNA): TGTGCCAGCAGCTTAGCTGGCGGGGGCCGCTACGAGCAGTACTTC.

The chain has TRBV5-1 and TRBJ1-6; TRBD1 agrees at 7 bases. Trimming took 2 bases from V and 4 from J; bases not matched to a gene: 3. The CDR3 sequence is 15 residues long. Germline assignment: CDR1 SGHRS and CDR2 YFSETQ. The CDR3 loop is CASSFSTGYNSPLHF. For the CDR3, the DNA is TGCGCCAGCAGCTTCTCGACAGGGTATAATTCACCCCTCCACTTT.

The chain has TRBV4-1 and TRBJ2-7; 11 nucleotides match TRBD2. CDR1 is MGHRA, CDR2 YSYEKL, per germline. V was pared by 1 base and J by 4 bases, with 12 bases of the junction left unmatched. The CDR3 sequence is 18 residues long. CDR3 loop: CASSQGGFGTSGKYEQYF. The DNA of the CDR3 is TGCGCCAGCAGCCAAGGGGGATTCGGGACTAGCGGCAAATACGAGCAGTACTTC.

The chain employs TRBV6-6 and TRBJ1-1; TRBD1 agrees at 10 bases. The CDR3 loop spans 14 amino acids. V lost 2 bases to trimming and J lost 11 bases; unmatched junction nucleotides: 8. Germline loops: CDR1 MNHNY, CDR2 SVGAGI (reference sequence). The CDR3 here is CASSYLGTGVRAFF. The CDR3 DNA sequence: TGTGCCAGCAGTTACCTCGGGACAGGGGTTCGGGCTTTCTTT.

The rearrangement joins TRBV28 to TRBJ1-4; D remains unclear. Trimming took 3 bases from V and 5 from J, leaving 13 bases between them. CDR1 MDHEN and CDR2 SYDVKM come from the germline V gene. The CDR3 covers 15 residues. Here the CDR3 reads CASSFWQEDNEKLFF. The CDR3 nucleotides are TGTGCCAGCAGTTTTTGGCAGGAGGACAATGAAAAACTGTTTTTT.

The chain is built from TRBV11-2 and TRBJ2-3; no clear D gene. Germline V gene data show CDR1 as SGHAT and CDR2 as FQNNGV. There are 12 residues in the CDR3. Between the trimmed V and J ends, which lost 1 base and 4 bases, there was a span of 3 bases. For the CDR3, the DNA is TGTGCCAGCAGCTTAGCGGCAGATACGCAGTATTTT. This codes for CASSLAADTQYF.

The rearrangement uses TRBV2 and TRBJ2-1; a weak D match, TRBD2 (5 bases). Germline V CDR1 and CDR2: SNHLY, FYNNEI. This CDR3 has 19 residues. Trimming left V 7 bases short and J 10 bases short, with 35 bases between. CDR3 loop: CASIRKGPATDGIQKEQFF. The CDR3 nucleotides are TGTGCCAGCATTCGTAAGGGCCCAGCAACGGACGGGATTCAAAAAGAGCAGTTCTTC.

J is TRBJ2-2 and V is TRBV14; D might be TRBD2 (5 bases). CDR3 size: 16 residues. The V end lost 0 bases, the J end lost 7 bases, and 15 bases lay between the germline ends. Germline loops: CDR1 SGHDN, CDR2 FVKESK. The CDR3 region is CASSQDREGQDGELFF. CDR3 DNA: TGTGCCAGCAGCCAAGATCGGGAAGGGCAGGACGGGGAGCTGTTTTTT.

This clone has a single count. The V gene is TRBV19, the J gene TRBJ2-1; 7 bases are shared with TRBD2. Germline V gene sequence: CDR1 LNHDA, CDR2 SQIVND (reference sequence). This CDR3 contains 13 residues. V lost 8 bases to trimming and J lost 7 bases; unmatched junction nucleotides: 8. The CDR3 region has the DNA TGTGCCAGTTCCCTTGGGCGGGGGAATGAGCAGTTCTTC. This gives the protein CASSLGRGNEQFF.

The chain combines TRBV28 with TRBJ1-1; D remains ambiguous. CDR1 and CDR2 (germline): MDHEN, SYDVKM. This CDR3 is built from 18 residues. V dropped 4 bases and J dropped 4 bases, with 25 bases sitting between them. The CDR3 nucleotides are TGTGCCAGCAGTTCACACCCGTTACAAGGGAGGTTCGGCACTGAAGCTTTCTTT. This sequence encodes CASSSHPLQGRFGTEAFF.

The rearrangement uses TRBV5-1 and TRBJ2-2; no firm D call. V was pared by 0 bases and J by 3 bases, with 15 bases between. CDR1 is SGHRS and CDR2 is YFSETQ in the germline V gene. The CDR3 sequence is 17 residues long. The CDR3 sequence: CASSLVFLWQDTGELFF. Written as DNA, the CDR3 is TGCGCCAGCAGCTTGGTGTTTCTGTGGCAGGACACCGGGGAGCTGTTTTTT. The entire variable domain, with the rest obtained from reference TRBV5-1 and TRBJ2-2, is as follows: KAGVTQTPRYLIKTRGQQVTLSCSPISGHRSVSWYQQTPGQGLQFLFEYFSETQRNKGNFPGRFSGRQFSNSRSEMNVSTLELGDSALYLCASSLVFLWQDTGELFFGEGSRLTVL.

The rearrangement links TRBV27 to TRBJ2-3, with TRBD2 matching over 8 bases. Germline trimming cut 5 bases from V and 6 bases from J; bases unmatched to any gene: 7. This CDR3 is built from 14 residues. Germline-derived CDR1 and CDR2 are MNHEY and SMNVEV (reference sequence). The CDR3 sequence is CASSLGLAADTQYF. The CDR3, as DNA: TGTGCCAGCAGTCTTGGACTAGCTGCGGATACGCAGTATTTT.

This chain joins TRBV5-6 and TRBJ2-3, with D possibly being TRBD1 (6 bases). Germline CDR1 and CDR2: SGHDT and YYEEEE. This CDR3 has 13 amino acids. The V gene lost 6 bases and the J gene lost 4 bases, with 12 bases spanning the gap. DNA of the CDR3: TGTGCCAGCAAATATAACAGGGCAGATACGCAGTATTTT. It yields the protein CASKYNRADTQYF. Full variable domain (outside the CDR3, taken from reference TRBV5-6 and TRBJ2-3): DAGVTQSPTHLIKTRGQQVTLRCSPKSGHDTVSWYQQALGQGPQFIFQYYEEEERQRGNFPDRFSGHQFPNYSSELNVNALLLGDSALYLCASKYNRADTQYFGPGTRLTVL.

The chain is built from TRBV19 and TRBJ1-5; 7 bases are a match to TRBD1. CDR1 and CDR2 from the germline V gene are LNHDA and SQIVND (reference sequence). This CDR3 region has 13 residues. The V segment lost 5 bases and the J segment 7 bases; nucleotides outside the gene matches: 5. The CDR3 region has the DNA TGTGCCAGTAGTCAACAGGGGACACAGCCCCAGCATTTT. Its translation is CASSQQGTQPQHF.

The chain employs TRBV7-2 and TRBJ1-2; D possibly corresponds to TRBD1 (5 bases). Per germline, CDR1 SGHTA and CDR2 FQGNSA. V lost 5 bases and J 4 bases, leaving 11 bases between the germline ends. There are 13 residues in the CDR3. CDR3 amino acids: CASSTDNLYGYTF. CDR3 coding DNA: TGTGCCAGCAGCACGGACAACCTCTATGGCTACACCTTC.

This sequence joins TRBV7-2 and TRBJ1-2, with 7 positions matching TRBD1. Germline values: CDR1 SGHTA, CDR2 FQGNSA. CDR3 length: 16 residues. With V trimmed by 1 base and J by 1 base, 6 bases remained unmatched. The CDR3 is CASSLEGGQNNYGYTF. The DNA of the CDR3 is TGTGCCAGCAGCTTAGAGGGGGGACAGAATAACTATGGCTACACCTTC.

V is TRBV5-5 and J is TRBJ1-6; no clear D. Germline values: CDR1 SGHKS, CDR2 YYEKEE (reference sequence). The CDR3 covers 13 residues. Trimming removed 1 base from V and 7 bases from J, with 6 bases in between. CDR3 in amino acids: CASSLTENSPLHF. CDR3 DNA: TGTGCCAGCAGCTTGACCGAGAATTCACCCCTCCACTTT.

The gene calls are TRBV29-1 and TRBJ2-5; 7 bases are a match to TRBD2. The J segment lost 5 bases and the V segment lost 0 bases, leaving 12 bases of the junction unmatched. CDR1 is SQVTM and CDR2 is ANQGSEA in the germline V gene. The CDR3 has 16 residues. The CDR3 region has the DNA TGCAGCGTTGAAGAGGGGGGGTTACTGAGGGTGGAGACCCAGTACTTC. It is translated as CSVEEGGLLRVETQYF.

This clone was observed a handful of times. The chain has TRBV5-6 and TRBJ2-2, with 7 positions matching TRBD2. V was clipped by 3 bases and J by 4 bases; unmatched bases: 12. This CDR3 spans 17 amino acids. Germline CDR1 SGHDT, CDR2 YYEEEE. The CDR3 DNA follows: TGTGCCAGCAGCTCTAGACTGGGGAGGGTCGCCACCGGGGAGCTGTTTTTT. Translation: CASSSRLGRVATGELFF.

V and J are TRBV20-1 and TRBJ2-1, with D possibly TRBD1 on 6 matching bases. The CDR3 has 11 residues. In germline, CDR1 is DFQATT, CDR2 SNEGSKA (reference sequence). Trimming left V 1 base short and J 14 bases short, with 12 bases between. The CDR3 DNA reads as TGCAGTGCTAGAGGGATAACAGGGAAGTTCTTC. It is translated as CSARGITGKFF.